Shown below are 5 T cell receptor beta chains from a single sample sequenced in a study of shared clonotypes between healthy human individuals. Method: immunoSEQ multiplex PCR; TCRdb's copy keeps in-frame clones and lacks some. In the table there are about 490,000 clones, less than 80% of which are singletons. Input material: PBMCs. Receptor source: a woman in her thirties or forties in good health. Some clones in this sample may be carry-over from other donors' samples.

Details on this clone: The sample carries other DNA sequences with the same CDR3. The rearrangement uses TRBV6-1 and TRBJ2-6, with a weak D call TRBD2 (5 bases). Trimming removed 6 bases at V and 0 bases at J, with 6 bases between. The CDR3 loop spans 14 amino acids. Germline V lookup: CDR1 MNHNS, CDR2 SASEGT. Here the CDR3 DNA reads TGTGCCAGCAGCCGGGACTCTGGGGCCAACGTCCTGACTTTC. This translates into CASSRDSGANVLTF.

This clone was counted between two and nine times. This rearrangement joins TRBV4-2 to TRBJ2-2; the D gene is possibly TRBD2 (6 bases). Trimming removed 1 base at V and 1 base at J, with 10 bases between. Looked up from germline, CDR1 is LGHNA and CDR2 is YNFKEQ. The CDR3 extends over 16 amino acids. In DNA, the CDR3 is TGTGCCAGCAGCCAAGGAACTAGCTTGAACACCGGGGAGCTGTTTTTT. Residues: CASSQGTSLNTGELFF.

This chain joins TRBV19 and TRBJ2-2; 8 bases map to TRBD2. This CDR3 contains 14 residues. Germline V gene data show CDR1 as LNHDA and CDR2 as SQIVND (reference sequence). With 5 bases clipped from V and 6 bases from J, the junction kept 5 bases outside the gene matches. CDR3 region: CASSPRTSPGELFF. As DNA, the CDR3 is TGTGCCAGTAGTCCCAGGACTAGCCCCGGGGAGCTGTTTTTT. Full variable domain (outside the CDR3, taken from reference TRBV19 and TRBJ2-2): DGGITQSPKYLFRKEGQNVTLSCEQNLNHDAMYWYRQDPGQGLRLIYYSQIVNDFQKGDIAEGYSVSREKKESFPLTVTSAQKNPTAFYLCASSPRTSPGELFFGEGSRLTVL.

The V and J genes are TRBV5-1 and TRBJ2-5; 7 bases align to TRBD1. The CDR3 is 13 amino acids. Unmatched junction bases numbered 2, after V lost 3 bases and J lost 3 bases. Germline lookup yields CDR1 SGHRS and CDR2 YFSETQ. The CDR3, as DNA: TGCGCCAGCAGCTGGCAGGGGGAAGAGACCCAGTACTTC. Its protein product is CASSWQGEETQYF.

The chain links TRBV25-1 to TRBJ1-5; 8 bases fit TRBD1. The J segment lost 7 bases and the V segment lost 5 bases, leaving 7 bases of the junction unmatched. The length of the CDR3 is 14 residues. CDR1 and CDR2 from the germline V gene are MGHDK and SYGVNS. In DNA form, the CDR3 reads TGTGCCAGCAGTTCGAACAGGGGGGAGCAGCCCCAGCATTTT. Its translation is CASSSNRGEQPQHF.